This TCR beta chain was retrieved from a study of T-cell reconstitution after alpha-beta-depleted transplantation in children. Whole-study results and caveats: One year after transplant, T-cell counts and diversity came mostly from newly produced T cells. There were reportedly several hundred expanded graft clones from which alpha-beta T cells came about two months after transplant.

Unique molecular identifiers were incorporated when the TCRbeta library was constructed. Each CDR3 protein gets one entry after TCRdb re-called the PCR reads with MiXCR. The sample carries around 490,000 distinct CDR3 sequences, 11% recorded once. This clonotype came up many times. What it binds is not known. The CDR3 has 12 residues. The sequence derives from a female patient between 2 and 15 years old who had a stem cell transplant for aplastic anemia, so the T cells may come from the graft donor. The material was PBMCs, mostly from graft donor cells, obtained 180 days after TCRalphabeta/CD19-depleted stem cell transplant. J is TRBJ2-3 and V is TRBV12-1. TRBV12-1 represents a pseudogene. Here the CDR3 DNA reads TGTGCCAGCAGCACATGCACAGATACGCAGTATTTT. As protein: CASSTCTDTQYF.